This T cell receptor (beta chain) is drawn from a study of OX40 agonist ivuxolimab in advanced cancers. On the study more broadly: Participants averaged approximately 60 years of age (range about 23 to 79) and were 82.7% male.

Anyone with autoimmune disease history or systemic immunosuppression was excluded. Sequenced by immunoSEQ multiplex PCR; TCRdb stores in-frame clones only, minus some. The table lists 45,000 to 50,000 clones, roughly nine tenths of them singletons. General study findings and limits: At 0.1 to 3.0 mg/kg, CD4+ and CD8+ blood T cells expanded clonally by week 6. Certain nonresponders likewise exhibited a low normalized T-cell clonal expansion.

The CDR3 is made up of 16 amino acids. V was pared by 1 base and J by 0 bases, with 10 bases between. The germline V gene has CDR1 LGHNA and CDR2 YSLEER. The table lists this clone with a count of one. What it binds is not known. The sequence came from an adult with an advanced solid tumor such as melanoma, head and neck, liver or kidney cancer. The chain is built from TRBV4-3 and TRBJ1-3, with D hard to call. The source was CD4+ or CD8+ T cells sorted from blood, collected in a trial of the OX40 agonist ivuxolimab. In nucleotides, the CDR3 is TGCGCCAGCAGCCAAGGGGAGCCAAACTCTGGAAACACCATATATTTT. Translated, it gives CASSQGEPNSGNTIYF.